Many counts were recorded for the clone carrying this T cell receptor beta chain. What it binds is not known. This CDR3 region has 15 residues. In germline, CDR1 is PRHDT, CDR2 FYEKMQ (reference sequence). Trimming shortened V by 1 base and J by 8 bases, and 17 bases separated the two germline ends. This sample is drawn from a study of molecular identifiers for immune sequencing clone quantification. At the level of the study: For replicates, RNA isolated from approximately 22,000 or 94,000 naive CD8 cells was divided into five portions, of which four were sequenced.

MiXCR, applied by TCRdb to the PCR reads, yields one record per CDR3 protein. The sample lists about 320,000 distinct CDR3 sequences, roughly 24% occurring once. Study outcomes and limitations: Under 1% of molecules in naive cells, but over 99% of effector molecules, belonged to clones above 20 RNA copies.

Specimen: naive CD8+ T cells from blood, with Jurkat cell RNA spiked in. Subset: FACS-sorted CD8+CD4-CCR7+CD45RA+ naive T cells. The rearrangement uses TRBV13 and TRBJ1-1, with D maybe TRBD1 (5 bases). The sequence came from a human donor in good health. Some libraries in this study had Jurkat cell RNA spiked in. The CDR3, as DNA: TGTGCCAGCAGCTTAGAACTACAGGATTCCTCCGAAGCTTTCTTT. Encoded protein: CASSLELQDSSEAFF.